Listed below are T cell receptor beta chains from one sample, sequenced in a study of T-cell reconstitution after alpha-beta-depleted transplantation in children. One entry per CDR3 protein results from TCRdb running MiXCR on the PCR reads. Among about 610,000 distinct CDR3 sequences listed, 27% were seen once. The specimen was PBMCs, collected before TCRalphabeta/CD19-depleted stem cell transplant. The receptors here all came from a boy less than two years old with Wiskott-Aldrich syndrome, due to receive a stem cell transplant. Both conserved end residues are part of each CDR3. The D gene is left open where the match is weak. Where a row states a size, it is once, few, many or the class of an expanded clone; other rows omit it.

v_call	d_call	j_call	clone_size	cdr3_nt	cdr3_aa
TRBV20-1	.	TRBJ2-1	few	TGCAGTGCTAGAGATCGGGGGGTCTGGGGGGCGCCCGAGCAGTTCTTC	CSARDRGVWGAPEQFF
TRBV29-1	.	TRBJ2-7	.	TGCAGCGTTGAAGATCGGACGGACGAGCAGTACTTC	CSVEDRTDEQYF
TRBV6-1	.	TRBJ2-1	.	TGTGCCAGCAGTGCTGCTTTTGGGCATGAGCAGTTCTTC	CASSAAFGHEQFF
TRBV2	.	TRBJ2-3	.	TGTGCCAGCACAAAAAAGGGAGATTGGGATACGCAGTATTTT	CASTKKGDWDTQYF
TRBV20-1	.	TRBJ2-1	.	TGCAGTGCTAGAGGGGCTAATGAGCAGTTCTTC	CSARGANEQFF
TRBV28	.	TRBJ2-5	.	TGTGCCAGCAGGACCGTAGGGAGAGAGACCCAGTACTTC	CASRTVGRETQYF
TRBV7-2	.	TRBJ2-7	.	TGTGCCAGCAGCTTAGCTTTTCCCTACGAGCAGTACTTC	CASSLAFPYEQYF
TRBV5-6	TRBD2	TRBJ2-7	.	TGTGCCAGCAGCTTCGACGGGAGGACCTACGAGCAGTACTTC	CASSFDGRTYEQYF
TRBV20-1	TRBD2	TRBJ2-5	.	TGCAGTGCTGAAGGACTAGCGGGAGGAGGAGAGACCCAGTACTTC	CSAEGLAGGGETQYF
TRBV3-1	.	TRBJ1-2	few	TGTGCCAGCAGCCAGGTTGACGGGGGGGATGGCTACACCTTC	CASSQVDGGDGYTF
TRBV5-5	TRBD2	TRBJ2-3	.	TGTGCCAGCAGCTCAGGACTAGGGGCGGATACGCAGTATTTT	CASSSGLGADTQYF
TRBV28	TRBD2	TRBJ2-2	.	TGTGCCAGCAGTTTCTTCGGGAGGGGAGGCACCGGGGAGCTGTTTTTT	CASSFFGRGGTGELFF
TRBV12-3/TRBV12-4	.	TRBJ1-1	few	TGTGCCAGCGGGCTCAGGAACACTGAAGCTTTCTTT	CASGLRNTEAFF
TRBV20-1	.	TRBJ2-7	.	TGCAGTGCTCCTAAGCTTACAGGGTCCTACGAGCAGTACTTC	CSAPKLTGSYEQYF
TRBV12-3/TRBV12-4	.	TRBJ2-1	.	TGTGCCAGCAGCTTCTCTAGCGTCTACAATGAGCAGTTCTTC	CASSFSSVYNEQFF
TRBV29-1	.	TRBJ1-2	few	TGCAGCGTTGCAGGTGGGGTGAGGAATGGCTACACCTTC	CSVAGGVRNGYTF
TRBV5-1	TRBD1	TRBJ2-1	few	TGCGCCAGCAGCCCCGGATCAGGGGGTGGATTCGGTGAGCAGTTCTTC	CASSPGSGGGFGEQFF
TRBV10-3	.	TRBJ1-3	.	TGTGCCATCAGTGATCGTCTGACAGGAGACTCTGGAAACACCATATATTTT	CAISDRLTGDSGNTIYF
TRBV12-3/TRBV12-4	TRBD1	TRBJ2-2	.	TGTGCCAGCAGTATTCTCAGGGGGCGCAGGGCCGGGGAGCTGTTTTTT	CASSILRGRRAGELFF
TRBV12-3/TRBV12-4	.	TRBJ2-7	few	TGTGCCAGCAGGGCGGGACGGACCTACGAGCAGTACTTC	CASRAGRTYEQYF
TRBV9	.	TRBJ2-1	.	TGTGCCAGCAGCGTATCGGTCCATGACCGGGATGAGCAGTTCTTC	CASSVSVHDRDEQFF
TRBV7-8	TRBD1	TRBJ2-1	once	TGTGCCAGCAGCTACCGGGACAGGCAGTTCTTC	CASSYRDRQFF
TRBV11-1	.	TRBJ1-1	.	TGTGCCAGCAGCTCCCCCCTCAGCACCGCTCGACAGTACACTGAAGCTTTCTTT	CASSSPLSTARQYTEAFF
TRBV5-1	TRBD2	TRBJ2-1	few	TGCGCCAGCAGCTTGCGAACTGGACTAGCGGGAGGACTCTCCTACAATGAGCAGTTCTTC	CASSLRTGLAGGLSYNEQFF
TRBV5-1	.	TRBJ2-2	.	TGCGCCAGCAGCCCAGCCGTTGTCGGCCGCACCGGGGAGCTGTTTTTT	CASSPAVVGRTGELFF
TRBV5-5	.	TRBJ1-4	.	TGTGCCAGCAGCCCGAGACCCGGACGGGATGAAAAACTGTTTTTT	CASSPRPGRDEKLFF
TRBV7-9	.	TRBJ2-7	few	TGTGCCAGCAGCTGGAGGGGTTCCTACGAGCAGTACTTC	CASSWRGSYEQYF
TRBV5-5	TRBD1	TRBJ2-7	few	TGTGCCAGCAGTTGGGACAGGGCCTACGAGCAGTACTTC	CASSWDRAYEQYF
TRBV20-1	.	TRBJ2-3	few	TGCAGTGCTAGAGGAGAGGCAGATACGCAGTATTTT	CSARGEADTQYF
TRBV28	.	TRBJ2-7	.	TGTGCCAGCAGACTACCAGGGGCCCTCACCTACGAGCAGTACTTC	CASRLPGALTYEQYF
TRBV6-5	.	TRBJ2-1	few	TGTGCCAGCAGTACGCTCTCCAATGAGCAGTTCTTC	CASSTLSNEQFF
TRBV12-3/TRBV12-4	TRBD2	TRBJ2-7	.	TGTGCCAGCAGTTTAGCCCTCCTAGCGGGAGTGCCCCTCGAGCAGTACTTC	CASSLALLAGVPLEQYF
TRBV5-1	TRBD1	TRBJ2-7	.	TGCGCCAGCAGCTTGGGGACAGGGAGGAACGAGCAGTACTTC	CASSLGTGRNEQYF
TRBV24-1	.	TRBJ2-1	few	TGTGCCACCAAAGGAGAGTCTTCCTACAATGAGCAGTTCTTC	CATKGESSYNEQFF
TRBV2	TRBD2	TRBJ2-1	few	TGTGCCAGCAGCACCCCGACTAGCGGGAGGGGCCGGAGCCCCTACAATGAGCAGTTCTTC	CASSTPTSGRGRSPYNEQFF
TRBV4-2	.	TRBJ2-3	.	TGTGCCAGCAGCCAAGGGGTTGGCAGACTAGTAGGGGCAGATACGCAGTATTTT	CASSQGVGRLVGADTQYF
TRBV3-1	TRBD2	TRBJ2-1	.	TGTGCCAGCAGCCAAGACAGACTAGCGGGAGTATACAATGAGCAGTTCTTC	CASSQDRLAGVYNEQFF
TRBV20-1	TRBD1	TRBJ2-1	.	TGCAGTGCTAGAGGGTGGACAGGGGTAAATGAGCAGTTCTTC	CSARGWTGVNEQFF
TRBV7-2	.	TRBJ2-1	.	TGTGCCAGCAGCTTTAACCGGCCTGAGCAGTTCTTC	CASSFNRPEQFF
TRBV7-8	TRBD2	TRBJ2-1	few	TGTGCCAGCACCTACTCGGGGGTAGCGGGAGCCTACAATGAGCAGTTCTTC	CASTYSGVAGAYNEQFF
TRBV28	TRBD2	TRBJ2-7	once	TGTGCCAGCCACGGGCTAGCGGGAGGGCTGAACTCCTACGAGCAGTACTTC	CASHGLAGGLNSYEQYF
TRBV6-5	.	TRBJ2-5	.	TGTGCCAGCAGTTCCCCCCCGGGGGCTGGAGAGACCCAGTACTTC	CASSSPPGAGETQYF
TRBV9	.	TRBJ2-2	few	TGTGCCAGCAGCGTAGGGGTTCCCGGGGAGCTGTTTTTT	CASSVGVPGELFF
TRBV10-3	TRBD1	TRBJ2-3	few	TGTGCCATCAGCCCAGGACAGGGGGTTGCAGATACGCAGTATTTT	CAISPGQGVADTQYF
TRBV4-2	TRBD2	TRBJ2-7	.	TGTGCCAGCAGCCAAGATCCGGGACTAGCGATCTACGAGCAGTACTTC	CASSQDPGLAIYEQYF
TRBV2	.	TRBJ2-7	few	TGTGCCAGCAGCCCATTGGAGGGAGGAACCTACGAGCAGTACTTC	CASSPLEGGTYEQYF
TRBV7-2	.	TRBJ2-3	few	TGTGCCAGCAGCTTAGACTTTTACACAGATACGCAGTATTTT	CASSLDFYTDTQYF
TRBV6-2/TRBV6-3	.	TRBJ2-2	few	TGTGCCAGCAGTTACCTCAGGGCCACCGGGGAGCTGTTTTTT	CASSYLRATGELFF
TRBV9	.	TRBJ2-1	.	TGTGCCAGCAGCGTGGGGGGCTACTGTGCCTACAATGAGCAGTTCTTC	CASSVGGYCAYNEQFF
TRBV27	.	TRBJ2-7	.	TGTGCCAGCAGTTTCTACGGCCGTACCTGGGGCGAGCAGTACTTC	CASSFYGRTWGEQYF
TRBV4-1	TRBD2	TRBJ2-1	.	TGCGCCAGCATGGGTAGCGGGAGGGCCGCGTGGAATGAGCAGTTCTTC	CASMGSGRAAWNEQFF
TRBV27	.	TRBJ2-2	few	TGTGCCAGCAGTTTATCAGGGCGGGCCACCGGGGAGCTGTTTTTT	CASSLSGRATGELFF
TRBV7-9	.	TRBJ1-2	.	TGTGCCAGCAGCTTAGGGGGCGCGGACAGCAGGATGTATGGCTACACCTTC	CASSLGGADSRMYGYTF
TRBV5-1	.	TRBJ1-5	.	TGCGCCAGCAGCTTGGGACCGGGGGACGGTCAGCCCCAGCATTTT	CASSLGPGDGQPQHF
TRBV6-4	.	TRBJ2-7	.	TGTGCCAGCAGTGTGAAGAGCGGGTTCCCTTACGAGCAGTACTTC	CASSVKSGFPYEQYF
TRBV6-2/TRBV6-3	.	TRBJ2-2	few	TGTGCCAGCGACGACTACCCGAACACCGGGGAGCTGTTTTTT	CASDDYPNTGELFF
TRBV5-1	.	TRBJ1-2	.	TGCGCCAGCAGCTTGGTTGGACAAGGTGGCTACACCTTC	CASSLVGQGGYTF
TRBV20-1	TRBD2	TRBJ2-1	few	TGCAGTGCTCTAGCGGGAGGGATATACAATGAGCAGTTCTTC	CSALAGGIYNEQFF
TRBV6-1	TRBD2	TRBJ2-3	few	TGTGCCAGCAGAAGACTAGCGGGAGGGTTCTTTGGTACGCAGTATTTT	CASRRLAGGFFGTQYF
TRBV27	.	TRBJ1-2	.	TGTGCCGTGAAAGGGGGGGCGAGGGGCTACACCTTC	CAVKGGARGYTF